This T cell receptor beta chain was found in a study of blood T cell repertoires in COVID-19 (dated by TCRdb to 2019 to 2021). As for the study more broadly: Samples covering the acute and convalescent phases of COVID-19 were provided by collaborators in the United States, Italy and Spain. The prospective study material was composed of cDNA or gDNA derived from T cells, B-cell-depleted T cells, or PBMCs. Subjects who had been exposed to COVID-19, were actively infected with it, or had recovered from it provided the deeply sampled blood TCRbeta repertoires that made up the dataset. The repertoires were made available in a free public database intended to serve as a resource for research on the immune response to SARS-CoV-2. Samples came from the ongoing ImmuneRACE study (first 160 participants) plus 1,254 subjects from 6 global collaborators. The sample metadata nearly always contained a de-identified subject ID, COVID-19 status, age in years and sex. Where available, HLA class I and class II types were taken from metadata supplied by the sample provider and were not determined by assay-based typing.

Of note for this clone: Which antigen it targets is not known. No base-level quality is on record; no much larger clone is a single base apart.

The collaborating institutions used their own protocols to collect whole blood in K2EDTA tubes. For TCRbeta analysis, collaborator samples were shipped as frozen whole blood, as isolated PBMCs, or as DNA extracted from either sample type. TCRbeta CDR3 regions were amplified from genomic DNA by means of the immunoSEQ Assay, a bias-controlled multiplex PCR. As for how the authors treated the data: Within the assay, amplification of reference gene primers was used to estimate how many nucleated cells each sample contained. To quantify the absolute abundance of each unique TCRbeta CDR3 rearrangement, sequence reads were collapsed and filtered. For each sample, productive Simpson clonality was calculated as the square root of Simpson's diversity index across productive rearrangements. The table comes from immuneACCESS by way of TCRdb, which keeps in-frame sequences with V and J called. Part of the clones is missing from these tables; in studies checked, under half for an unresolved V gene and the rest for unknown reasons. The V and J calls and clone size come from that table; D and trimming were worked out from the DNA. The sample data list about 78,000 clones, and 75% to 95% of these were observed just once. The ten largest clones add up to less than 0.8% of the sample.

From its cysteine to its phenylalanine, the CDR3 spans 18 amino acids. Only the CDR3 part of the read is kept: 54 bases, read in frame from the first base. The germline V gene encodes CDR1 MNHEY and CDR2 SMNVEV (reference sequence). The junction shows trimming of 2 bases on V and 3 bases on J, and the gene matches do not reach 13 bases of it. Broad study findings and their caveats: The amount of clinical and demographic metadata varied by source and participant and was provided uncurated.

Material for sequencing was peripheral blood. The clonotype comes from a woman aged 80 or over with acute or convalescent COVID-19. The V and J segments used are TRBV27 and TRBJ2-5, with TRBD2 matching 9 junction bases. The CDR3 sequence is CASSLRWLAGPIKETQYF. The nucleotide sequence reads TGTGCCAGCAGTTTACGGTGGCTAGCGGGACCTATCAAAGAGACCCAGTACTTC.